The rows below give T cell receptor beta chains drawn from one sample of a study of cytotoxic CD8 clonotypes in ibrutinib-treated CLL. TCRdb's copy holds only in-frame clones and misses some; the assay was immunoSEQ multiplex PCR. The sample comprises approximately 350,000 clones, over 55% of which are singletons, and approximately 6% rests with the top ten. The material was PBMCs, obtained after 36 months of ibrutinib treatment. These receptors were collected from a human donor with chronic lymphocytic leukemia. CDR3s include the opening cysteine and the closing phenylalanine or tryptophan. A D gene is named only where the DNA matches it firmly. Size is stated for part of the rows, as once, few or many counts, or as a class when the clone is expanded.

size,D,V,J,CDR3,DNA
-,-,TRBV7-2,TRBJ2-3,CASSPLSAGSQYF,TGTGCCAGCAGCCCCCTTTCGGCGGGATCGCAGTATTTT
-,TRBD1,TRBV7-9,TRBJ2-7,CASSSDRGLVYEQYF,TGTGCCAGCAGCTCGGACAGGGGGCTAGTCTACGAGCAGTACTTC
-,-,TRBV15,TRBJ1-4,CATSREAGMLGGKLFF,TGTGCCACCAGCAGAGAGGCGGGGATGCTAGGCGGAAAACTGTTTTTT
-,-,TRBV19,TRBJ2-2,CASSILTGELFF,TGTGCCAGTAGTATATTGACCGGGGAGCTGTTTTTT
-,TRBD1,TRBV25-1,TRBJ1-2,CASSFHGTGARYGYTF,TGTGCCAGCAGTTTCCACGGGACAGGCGCCCGCTATGGCTACACCTTC
-,-,TRBV6-5,TRBJ2-5,CASGEIDFEETQYF,TGTGCCAGCGGGGAAATAGATTTCGAAGAGACCCAGTACTTC
-,TRBD1,TRBV5-1,TRBJ1-2,CASSLEDRGYGYTF,TGCGCCAGCAGCTTGGAGGACAGGGGCTATGGCTACACCTTC
-,-,TRBV7-3,TRBJ2-3,CASSLSITDTQYF,TGTGCCAGCAGCTTATCCATCACAGATACGCAGTATTTT
-,-,TRBV6-5,TRBJ2-5,CASRAGTSETQYF,TGTGCCAGCAGGGCCGGGACATCGGAGACCCAGTACTTC
-,-,TRBV7-9,TRBJ2-3,CASSVHMDTTQYF,TGTGCCAGCAGCGTACACATGGATACTACGCAGTATTTT
-,-,TRBV5-1,TRBJ2-1,CASSLAGNEQFF,TGCGCCAGCAGCTTGGCGGGCAATGAGCAGTTCTTC
few,-,TRBV7-8,TRBJ2-7,CASSLRDGGYEQYF,TGTGCCAGCAGCTTAAGGGACGGTGGCTACGAGCAGTACTTC
-,TRBD1,TRBV2,TRBJ1-4,CATRTGKKLFF,TGTGCCACACGGACAGGGAAAAAACTGTTTTTT
-,-,TRBV5-1,TRBJ2-3,CASSLVLASDTQYF,TGCGCCAGCAGCTTGGTACTAGCTTCCGATACGCAGTATTTT
-,TRBD1,TRBV4-3,TRBJ2-7,CASSSTGGNEQYF,TGCGCCAGCAGCTCGACAGGGGGCAACGAGCAGTACTTC
-,TRBD1,TRBV6-5,TRBJ1-1,CASSRTGTVKEAFF,TGTGCCAGCAGCAGAACCGGGACAGTCAAAGAAGCTTTCTTT
-,-,TRBV28,TRBJ1-2,CASTSSSAYGYTF,TGTGCCAGCACGTCCTCGTCAGCTTATGGCTACACCTTC
few,-,TRBV5-1,TRBJ1-2,CASSWGGEGGYTF,TGCGCCAGCAGCTGGGGAGGGGAAGGTGGCTACACCTTC
-,TRBD1,TRBV29-1,TRBJ1-2,CSVLTGVYGYTF,TGCAGCGTTCTGACAGGGGTCTATGGCTACACCTTC
-,-,TRBV9,TRBJ2-5,CASSVRRGGETQYF,TGTGCCAGCAGCGTTCGCAGGGGCGGTGAGACCCAGTACTTC
few,TRBD2,TRBV4-1,TRBJ2-6,CASSQDGLAGHSGANVLTF,TGCGCCAGCAGCCAAGACGGTCTAGCGGGGCACTCTGGGGCCAACGTCCTGACTTTC
-,-,TRBV21-1,TRBJ1-6,CASSKREGNSPLHF,TGTGCCAGCAGCAAACGTGAGGGTAATTCACCCCTCCACTTT
once,TRBD2,TRBV5-6,TRBJ2-3,CASSSLAGGHTDTQYF,TGTGCCAGCAGCTCACTAGCGGGGGGTCACACAGATACGCAGTATTTT
-,-,TRBV6-1,TRBJ1-5,CASSESWALNFNQPQHF,TGTGCCAGCAGTGAATCTTGGGCCCTCAATTTCAATCAGCCCCAGCATTTT
-,-,TRBV28,TRBJ2-7,CASSPARAADYEQYF,TGTGCCAGCAGTCCAGCTAGGGCTGCCGACTACGAGCAGTACTTC
-,-,TRBV2,TRBJ1-5,CASRGVGAHQPQHF,TGTGCCAGCAGGGGGGTAGGGGCTCATCAGCCCCAGCATTTT
-,-,TRBV7-8,TRBJ2-7,CASRSGTGSYEQYF,TGTGCCAGCAGATCCGGCACAGGTTCCTACGAGCAGTACTTC
-,-,TRBV4-1,TRBJ2-5,CASSPPVGSQETQYF,TGCGCCAGCAGCCCCCCCGTGGGCAGCCAAGAGACCCAGTACTTC
-,TRBD1,TRBV25-1,TRBJ1-4,CASSDSMTGWNEKLFF,TGTGCCAGCAGTGATAGCATGACAGGGTGGAATGAAAAACTGTTTTTT
-,-,TRBV5-1,TRBJ2-5,CASSLGHGTQETQYF,TGCGCCAGCAGCTTGGGGCACGGCACACAAGAGACCCAGTACTTC
-,-,TRBV7-3,TRBJ2-7,CASSLTPAGLSSYEQYF,TGTGCCAGCAGCTTAACCCCGGCAGGCCTTAGCTCCTACGAGCAGTACTTC
-,-,TRBV5-1,TRBJ2-1,CASSGDGRSYNEQFF,TGCGCCAGCAGCGGAGACGGGCGCTCCTACAATGAGCAGTTCTTC
few,-,TRBV5-1,TRBJ2-3,CASSLAGHSTDTQYF,TGCGCCAGCAGCTTGGCCGGCCATAGCACAGATACGCAGTATTTT
-,TRBD1,TRBV5-1,TRBJ2-7,CASRAGGSYEQYF,TGCGCCAGCAGGGCAGGGGGCTCCTACGAGCAGTACTTC
-,TRBD1,TRBV28,TRBJ1-2,CASSPRGTGEFGYTF,TGTGCCAGCAGTCCCAGGGGGACAGGGGAGTTTGGCTACACCTTC
-,TRBD1,TRBV18,TRBJ1-2,CASSPRDRGRAGYTF,TGTGCCAGCTCACCACGGGACAGGGGGCGCGCTGGCTACACCTTC
-,-,TRBV11-2,TRBJ2-7,CASSRTYEQYF,TGTGCCAGCAGTAGGACCTACGAGCAGTACTTC
-,TRBD1,TRBV6-5,TRBJ2-5,CASSHRGEETQYF,TGTGCCAGCAGTCACAGGGGGGAAGAGACCCAGTACTTC